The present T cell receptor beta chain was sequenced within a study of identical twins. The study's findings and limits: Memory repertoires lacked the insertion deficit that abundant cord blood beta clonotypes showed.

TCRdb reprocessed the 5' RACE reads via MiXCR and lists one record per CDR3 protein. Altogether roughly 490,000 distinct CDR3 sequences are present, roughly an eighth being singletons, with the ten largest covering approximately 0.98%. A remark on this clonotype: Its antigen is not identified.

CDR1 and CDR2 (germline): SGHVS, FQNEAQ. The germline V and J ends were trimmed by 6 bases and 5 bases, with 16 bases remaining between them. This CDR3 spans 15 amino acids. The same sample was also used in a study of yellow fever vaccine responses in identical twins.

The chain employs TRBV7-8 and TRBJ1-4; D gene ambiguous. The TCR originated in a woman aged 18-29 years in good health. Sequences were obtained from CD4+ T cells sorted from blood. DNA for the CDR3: TGTGCCAGCAGGAAAAGGGCGTTCACGAATGAAAAACTGTTTTTT. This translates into CASRKRAFTNEKLFF.